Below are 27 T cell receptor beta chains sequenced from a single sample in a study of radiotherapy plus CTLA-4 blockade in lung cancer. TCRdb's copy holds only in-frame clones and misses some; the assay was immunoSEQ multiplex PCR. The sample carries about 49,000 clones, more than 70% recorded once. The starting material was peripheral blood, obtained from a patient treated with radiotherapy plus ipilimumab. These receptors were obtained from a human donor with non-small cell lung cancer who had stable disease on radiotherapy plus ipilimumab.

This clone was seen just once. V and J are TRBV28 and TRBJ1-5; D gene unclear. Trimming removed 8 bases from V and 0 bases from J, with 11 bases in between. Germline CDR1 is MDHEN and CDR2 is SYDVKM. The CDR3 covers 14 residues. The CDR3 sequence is CASVWDFSNQPQHF. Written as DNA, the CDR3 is TGTGCCAGCGTTTGGGATTTTAGCAATCAGCCCCAGCATTTT.

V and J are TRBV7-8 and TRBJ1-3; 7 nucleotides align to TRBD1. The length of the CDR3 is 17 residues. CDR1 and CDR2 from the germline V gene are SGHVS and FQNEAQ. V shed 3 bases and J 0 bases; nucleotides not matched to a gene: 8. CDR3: CASSLVLGDSSGNTIYF. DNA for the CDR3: TGTGCCAGCAGCTTGGTATTAGGGGACAGCTCTGGAAACACCATATATTTT. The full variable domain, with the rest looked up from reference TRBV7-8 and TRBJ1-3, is GAGVSQSPRYKVAKRGQDVALRCDPISGHVSLFWYQQALGQGPEFLTYFQNEAQLDKSGLPSDRFFAERPEGSVSTLKIQRTQQEDSAVYLCASSLVLGDSSGNTIYFGEGSWLTVV.

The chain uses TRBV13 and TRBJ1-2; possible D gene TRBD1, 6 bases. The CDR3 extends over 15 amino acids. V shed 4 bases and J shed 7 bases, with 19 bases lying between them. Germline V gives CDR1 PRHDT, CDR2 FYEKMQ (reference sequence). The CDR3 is CASSSRGRVAAGYTF. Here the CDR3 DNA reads TGTGCCAGCAGCTCCCGGGGGCGCGTGGCGGCTGGCTACACCTTC.

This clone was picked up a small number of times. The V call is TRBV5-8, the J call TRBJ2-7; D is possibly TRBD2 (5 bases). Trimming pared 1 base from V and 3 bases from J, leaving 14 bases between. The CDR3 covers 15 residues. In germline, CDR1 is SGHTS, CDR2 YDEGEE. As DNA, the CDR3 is TGTGCCAGCAGCTTGAGGATTTTAGAGGGCTACGAGCAGTACGTC. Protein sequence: CASSLRILEGYEQYV.

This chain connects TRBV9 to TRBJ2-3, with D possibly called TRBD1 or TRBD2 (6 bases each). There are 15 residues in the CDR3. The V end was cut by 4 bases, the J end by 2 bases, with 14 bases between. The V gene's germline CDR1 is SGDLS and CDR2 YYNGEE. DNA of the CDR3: TGTGCCAGCAGCCCCCGGGGGCCTTACACAGATACGCAGTATTTT. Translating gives CASSPRGPYTDTQYF.

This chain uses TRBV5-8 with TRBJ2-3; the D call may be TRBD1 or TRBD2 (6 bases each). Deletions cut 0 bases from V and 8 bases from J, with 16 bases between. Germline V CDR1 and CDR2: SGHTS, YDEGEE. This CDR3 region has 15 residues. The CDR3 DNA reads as TGTGCCAGCAGCTTGGCCGGGGGCCTCGGGTTTACGCAGTATTTT. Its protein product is CASSLAGGLGFTQYF.

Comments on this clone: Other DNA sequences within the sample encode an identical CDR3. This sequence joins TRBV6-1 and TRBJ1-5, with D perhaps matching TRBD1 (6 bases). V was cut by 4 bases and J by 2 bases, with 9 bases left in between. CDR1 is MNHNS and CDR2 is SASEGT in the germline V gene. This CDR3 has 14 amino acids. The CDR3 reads CASSAGAGNQPQHF. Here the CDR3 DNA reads TGTGCCAGCAGTGCAGGGGCGGGCAATCAGCCCCAGCATTTT.

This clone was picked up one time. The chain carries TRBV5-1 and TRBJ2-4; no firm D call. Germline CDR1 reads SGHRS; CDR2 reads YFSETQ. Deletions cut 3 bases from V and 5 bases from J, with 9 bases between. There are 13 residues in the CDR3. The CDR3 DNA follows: TGCGCCAGCAGCTCCCTTACAGAAAACATTCAGTACTTC. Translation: CASSSLTENIQYF.

CDR3 nucleotides: TGTGCCAGCAGCAAAACTAGCGGGTTGGATACGCAGTATTTT. Its protein is CASSKTSGLDTQYF. V gene TRBV7-2 combines with J gene TRBJ2-3, with 9 bases lining up with TRBD2. The V segment lost 5 bases and the J segment 6 bases; nucleotides outside the gene matches: 6. The V gene's germline CDR1 is SGHTA and CDR2 FQGNSA. The CDR3 sequence is 14 residues long.

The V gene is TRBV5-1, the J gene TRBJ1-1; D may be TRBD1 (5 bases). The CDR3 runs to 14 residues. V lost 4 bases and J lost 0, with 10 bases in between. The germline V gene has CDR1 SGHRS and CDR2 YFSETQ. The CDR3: CASSLGTMNTEAFF. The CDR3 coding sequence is TGCGCCAGCAGCCTAGGGACCATGAACACTGAAGCTTTCTTT.

The CDR3 bases are TGTGCCAGCAGTGAAACTTGGACAGATACGCAGTATTTT. Its protein is CASSETWTDTQYF. The chain couples TRBV2 to TRBJ2-3; D unresolved. Germline CDR1 SNHLY, CDR2 FYNNEI. V lost 2 bases, J lost 3 bases, and 6 bases lay in between. The CDR3 has 13 residues.

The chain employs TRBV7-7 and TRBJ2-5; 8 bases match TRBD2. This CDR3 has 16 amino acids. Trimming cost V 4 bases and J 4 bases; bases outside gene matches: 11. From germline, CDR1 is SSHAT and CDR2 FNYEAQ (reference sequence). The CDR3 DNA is TGTGCCAGCAGCTCCCGGCTGGCGGGGGGCGGAGAGACCCAGTACTTC. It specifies CASSSRLAGGGETQYF. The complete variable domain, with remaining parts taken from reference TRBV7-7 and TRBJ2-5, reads GAGVSQSPRYKVTKRGQDVTLRCDPISSHATLYWYQQALGQGPEFLTYFNYEAQPDKSGLPSDRFSAERPEGSISTLTIQRTEQRDSAMYRCASSSRLAGGGETQYFGPGTRLLVL.

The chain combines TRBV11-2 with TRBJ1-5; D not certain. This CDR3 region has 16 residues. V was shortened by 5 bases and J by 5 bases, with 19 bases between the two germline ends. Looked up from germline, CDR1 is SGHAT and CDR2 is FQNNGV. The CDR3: CASSPVALRTDQPQHF. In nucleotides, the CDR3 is TGTGCCAGCAGCCCCGTGGCGCTTCGAACAGATCAGCCCCAGCATTTT.

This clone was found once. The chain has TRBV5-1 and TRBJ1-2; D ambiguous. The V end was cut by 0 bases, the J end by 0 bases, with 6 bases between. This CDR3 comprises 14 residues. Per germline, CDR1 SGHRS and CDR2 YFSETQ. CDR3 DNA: TGCGCCAGCAGCTTGGACATAGCTAACTATGGCTACACCTTC. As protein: CASSLDIANYGYTF.

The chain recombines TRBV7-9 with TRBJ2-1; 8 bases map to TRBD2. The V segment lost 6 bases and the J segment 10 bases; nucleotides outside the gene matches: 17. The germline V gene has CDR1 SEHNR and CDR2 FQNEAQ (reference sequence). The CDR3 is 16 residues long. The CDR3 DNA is TGTGCCAGCAGTCAAACGCCGGCGGGGGGTGTACTGGAGCAGTTCTTC. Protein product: CASSQTPAGGVLEQFF.

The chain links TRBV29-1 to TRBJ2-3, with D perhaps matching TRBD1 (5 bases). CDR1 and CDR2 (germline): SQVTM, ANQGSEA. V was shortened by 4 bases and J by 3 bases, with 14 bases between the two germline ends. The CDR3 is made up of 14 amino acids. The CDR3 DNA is TGCAGCGTTGTAGACAGCAGCAGGACAGATACGCAGTATTTT. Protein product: CSVVDSSRTDTQYF.

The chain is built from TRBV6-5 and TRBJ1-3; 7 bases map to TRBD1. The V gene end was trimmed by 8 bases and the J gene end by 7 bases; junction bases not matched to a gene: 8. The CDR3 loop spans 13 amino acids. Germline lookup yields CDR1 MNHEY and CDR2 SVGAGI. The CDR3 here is CASGQVLKNTIYF. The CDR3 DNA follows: TGTGCCAGCGGACAGGTCCTAAAGAACACCATATATTTT.

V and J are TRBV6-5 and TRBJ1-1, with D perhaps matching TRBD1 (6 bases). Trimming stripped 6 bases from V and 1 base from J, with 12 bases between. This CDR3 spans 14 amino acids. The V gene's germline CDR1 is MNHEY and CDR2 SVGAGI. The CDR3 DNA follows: TGTGCCAGCAGCCGGACAGTTCGGAACACTGAAGCTTTCTTT. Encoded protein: CASSRTVRNTEAFF.

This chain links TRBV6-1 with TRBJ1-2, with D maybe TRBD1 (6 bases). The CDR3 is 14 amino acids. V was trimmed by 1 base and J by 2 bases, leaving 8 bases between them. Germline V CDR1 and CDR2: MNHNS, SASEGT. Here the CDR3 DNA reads TGTGCCAGCAGTGAAGGGGGGCTCAACTATGGCTACACCTTC. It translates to CASSEGGLNYGYTF.

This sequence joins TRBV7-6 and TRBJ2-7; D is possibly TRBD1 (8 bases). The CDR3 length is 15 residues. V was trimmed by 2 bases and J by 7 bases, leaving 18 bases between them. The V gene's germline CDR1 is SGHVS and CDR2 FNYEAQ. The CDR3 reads CASSLFGQGGEEQYV. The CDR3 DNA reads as TGTGCCAGCAGCTTATTCGGACAGGGAGGGGAAGAGCAGTACGTC.

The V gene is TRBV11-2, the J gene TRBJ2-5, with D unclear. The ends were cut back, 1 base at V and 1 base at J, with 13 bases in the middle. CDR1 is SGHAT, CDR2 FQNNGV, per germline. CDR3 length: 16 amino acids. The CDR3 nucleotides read TGTGCCAGCAGCTTAGGACAAGGTACACTCCAAGAGACCCAGTACTTC. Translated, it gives CASSLGQGTLQETQYF.

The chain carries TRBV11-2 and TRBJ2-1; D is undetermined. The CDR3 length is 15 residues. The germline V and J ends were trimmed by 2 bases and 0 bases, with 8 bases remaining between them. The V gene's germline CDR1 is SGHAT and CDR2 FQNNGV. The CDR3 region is CASSLNRLSYNEQFF. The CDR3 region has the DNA TGTGCCAGCAGCTTAAACCGCCTCTCCTACAATGAGCAGTTCTTC.

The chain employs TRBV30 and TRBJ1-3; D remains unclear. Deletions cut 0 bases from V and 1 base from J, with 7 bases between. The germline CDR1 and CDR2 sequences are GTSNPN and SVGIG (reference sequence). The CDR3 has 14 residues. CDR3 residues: CAWSVFPSGNTIYF. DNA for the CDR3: TGTGCCTGGAGTGTATTCCCTTCTGGAAACACCATATATTTT.

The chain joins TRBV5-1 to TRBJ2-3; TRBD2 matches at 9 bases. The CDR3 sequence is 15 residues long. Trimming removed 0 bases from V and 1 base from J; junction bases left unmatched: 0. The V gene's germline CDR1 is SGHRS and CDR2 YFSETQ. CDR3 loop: CASSLASGGTDTQYF. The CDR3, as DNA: TGCGCCAGCAGCTTGGCTAGCGGGGGCACAGATACGCAGTATTTT.

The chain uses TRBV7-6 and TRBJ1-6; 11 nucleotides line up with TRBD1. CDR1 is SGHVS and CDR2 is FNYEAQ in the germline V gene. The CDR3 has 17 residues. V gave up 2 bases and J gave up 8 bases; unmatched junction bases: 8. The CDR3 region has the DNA TGTGCCAGCAGCTTATACGGACGGACAGGGGGCGATTCACCCCTCCACTTT. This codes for CASSLYGRTGGDSPLHF.

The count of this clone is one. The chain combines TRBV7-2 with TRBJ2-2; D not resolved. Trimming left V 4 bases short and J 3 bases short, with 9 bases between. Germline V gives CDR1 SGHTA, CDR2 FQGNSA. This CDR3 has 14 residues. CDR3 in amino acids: CASSSTPDTGELFF. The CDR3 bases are TGTGCCAGCAGCTCGACCCCGGACACCGGGGAGCTGTTTTTT.

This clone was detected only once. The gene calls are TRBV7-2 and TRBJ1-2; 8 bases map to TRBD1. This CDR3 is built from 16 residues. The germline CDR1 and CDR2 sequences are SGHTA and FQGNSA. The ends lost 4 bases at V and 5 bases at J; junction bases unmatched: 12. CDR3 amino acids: CASSSYRGVDVYGYTF. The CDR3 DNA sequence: TGTGCCAGCAGCTCCTACAGGGGGGTGGATGTTTATGGCTACACCTTC.